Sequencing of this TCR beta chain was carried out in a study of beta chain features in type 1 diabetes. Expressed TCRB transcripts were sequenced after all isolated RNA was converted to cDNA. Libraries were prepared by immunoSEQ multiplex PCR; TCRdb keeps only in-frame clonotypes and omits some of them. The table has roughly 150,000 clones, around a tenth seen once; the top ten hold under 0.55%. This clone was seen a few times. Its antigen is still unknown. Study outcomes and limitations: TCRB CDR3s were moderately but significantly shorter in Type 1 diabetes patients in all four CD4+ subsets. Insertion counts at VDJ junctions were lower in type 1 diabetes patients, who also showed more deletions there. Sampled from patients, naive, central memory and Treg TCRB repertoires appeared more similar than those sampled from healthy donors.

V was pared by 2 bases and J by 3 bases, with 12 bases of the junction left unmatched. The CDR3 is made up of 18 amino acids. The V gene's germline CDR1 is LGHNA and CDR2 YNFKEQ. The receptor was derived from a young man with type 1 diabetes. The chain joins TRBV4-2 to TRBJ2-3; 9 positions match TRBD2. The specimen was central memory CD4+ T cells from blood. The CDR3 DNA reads TGTGCCAGCAGCCAACCCGTCCGAGCGGGAGGATTAACAGATACGCAGTATTTT. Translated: CASSQPVRAGGLTDTQYF.